This T cell receptor beta chain was found in a study of cytomegalovirus exposure and HLA in healthy donors. With 60 Vbeta and 13 Jbeta primers, the PCR was carried out. Profiled with immunoSEQ multiplex PCR; TCRdb holds only in-frame clones, not every one. The repertoire holds 150,000 to 250,000 clones, with around 77% as singletons. Regarding this clone: What it binds is not known.

Study-level points and caveats: Most of the TCR beta V segments (in an earlier analysis) were productive either about 87% or about 30% of the time.

V shed 0 bases and J 5 bases; nucleotides not matched to a gene: 9. CDR3 length equals 16 residues. Germline assignment: CDR1 PRHDT and CDR2 FYEKMQ (reference sequence). The chain carries TRBV13 and TRBJ2-7; 8 bases align to TRBD1. Sequenced input: PBMCs. The sequence was collected from a man aged 25-40 years in good health and CMV-seronegative. CDR3 nucleotide sequence: TGTGCCAGCAGCTTAGGCCGGCAGGGGGCTATGAACGAGCAGTACTTC. This encodes CASSLGRQGAMNEQYF.